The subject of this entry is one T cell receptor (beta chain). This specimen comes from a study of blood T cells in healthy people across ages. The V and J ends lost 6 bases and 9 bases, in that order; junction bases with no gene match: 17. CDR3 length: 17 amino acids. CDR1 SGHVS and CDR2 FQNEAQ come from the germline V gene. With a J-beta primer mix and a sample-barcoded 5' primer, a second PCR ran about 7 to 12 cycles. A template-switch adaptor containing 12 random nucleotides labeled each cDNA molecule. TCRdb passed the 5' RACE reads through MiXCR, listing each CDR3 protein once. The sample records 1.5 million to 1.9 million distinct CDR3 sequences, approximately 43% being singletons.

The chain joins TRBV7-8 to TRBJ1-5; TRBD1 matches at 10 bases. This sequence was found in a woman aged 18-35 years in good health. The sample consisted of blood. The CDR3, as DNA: TGTGCCAGCAGTAGATCTCTGGGGGACAGGGGCCTGGGGCCCCAGCATTTT. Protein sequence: CASSRSLGDRGLGPQHF.